This is a list of T cell receptor beta chains from one sample in a study of response to subunit inactivated influenza vaccine. TCRdb itself ran the RT-PCR reads through MiXCR, one entry per CDR3 protein. The profile covers some 500,000 distinct CDR3 sequences, with 25% appearing a single time and 1.9% taken by the ten largest. The source was CD4+ T cells sorted from PBMCs, collected about 5 days after vaccination. These receptors all stem from a man aged 50-59 years who received an inactivated influenza vaccine. Both conserved end residues are part of each CDR3. Only some rows state a clone size, as once, few, many or a class for expanded clones.

TRBV6-1	few	TRBJ1-4	CASRGSNEKLFF
TRBV6-2/TRBV6-3	few	TRBJ1-6	CASSTAALRYSPLHF
TRBV6-2/TRBV6-3	few	TRBJ2-5	CASSYGFTDSKETQYF
TRBV20-1	few	TRBJ2-3	CSATPPGVSDTQYF
TRBV28	-	TRBJ1-6	CASSGGTLRNSPLHF
TRBV6-1	-	TRBJ2-2	CASSGSGTGNTGELFF
TRBV12-3/TRBV12-4	-	TRBJ2-1	CASTLTITGTSGSYEQFF
TRBV5-1	few	TRBJ2-5	CASSLDRRVETQYF
TRBV7-8	-	TRBJ2-3	CASSNGDRGFTDTQYF
TRBV12-3/TRBV12-4	few	TRBJ2-2	CASSWQELNTGELFF
TRBV7-9	-	TRBJ2-7	CASSLARGGSYEQYF
TRBV11-2	-	TRBJ2-3	CASSPPRGGPEVTDTQYF
TRBV5-1	few	TRBJ2-1	CASSLDHPGQGSDEQFF
TRBV20-1	few	TRBJ1-2	CSARRTGARDYGYTF
TRBV5-1	few	TRBJ2-1	CASSSLAGMEQFF
TRBV9	few	TRBJ2-1	CASSEWDRFNEQFF
TRBV5-1	few	TRBJ2-1	CASSFITVDEQFF
TRBV20-1	once	TRBJ2-3	CSARPPTSGTDTQYF
TRBV19	-	TRBJ2-1	CASSTGPGGEQFF
TRBV7-9	-	TRBJ1-4	CASSETGMSNEKLFF
TRBV2	-	TRBJ2-7	CASRQALAVSYEQYF
TRBV29-1	many	TRBJ2-3	CSVSGDTQYF